This TCR beta chain was retrieved from a study of T cells after yellow fever vaccination. On the study more broadly: With SMART-Seq v4 Ultra Low Input, the fractions containing low cell numbers were prepared.

Points on this clonotype: What it recognizes is unknown.

General observations from the study: Of the clonotypes, a small share occurred in both CD4 and CD8 compartments. A weaker secondary response peaked on day 5, the primary on day 15.

This CDR3 is 16 amino acids long. Trimming cost V 8 bases and J 0 bases, with 18 bases left between them. From the 5' RACE reads, TCRdb called clonotypes with MiXCR, one entry per CDR3 protein. The sample lists 300,000 to 450,000 distinct CDR3 sequences, roughly 7.5% seen once, with approximately 15% in the top ten. This clonotype was obtained from a man aged 18-30 years who received the YFV17D yellow fever vaccine. The chain carries TRBV12-3 or TRBV12-4 and TRBJ2-3; D gene ambiguous. The specimen comprised PBMCs, sampled roughly 47 days after the first yellow fever vaccination. CDR3 loop: CASARRASTSTDTQYF. The CDR3 nucleotides are TGTGCCAGCGCAAGACGGGCGTCTACTAGCACAGATACGCAGTATTTT.